This T cell receptor (beta chain) is drawn from a study of cytomegalovirus exposure and HLA in healthy donors. PCR primers comprised 60 Vbeta and 13 Jbeta primers. Original processing methods: A later analysis counted around 80 million unique TCR beta chains, around 10 million shared. Here immunoSEQ multiplex PCR was the method, and the copy in TCRdb shows in-frame clones only, minus some. V and J calls and clone size are as listed in that table; D and trimming were resolved from the DNA. Among about 110,000 clones listed, over 70% were seen once. Germline-derived CDR1 and CDR2 are SGDLS and YYNGEE. This CDR3 is 14 amino acids long. The V gene lost 0 bases and the J gene lost 11 bases, with 17 bases spanning the gap. Broader study findings: Productive status was seen about 90% or about 30% of the time for most TCR beta V segments in an earlier analysis. Researchers reported that a few CMV-associated chains were confirmed in vitro as CMV antigen-specific.

A remark on this clone: Its antigen is still unknown.

Material: PBMCs. The sequence was collected from a boy younger than 18 in good health and CMV-seronegative. The chain combines TRBV9 with TRBJ1-1, with D perhaps TRBD1 (5 bases). In DNA form, the CDR3 reads TGTGCCAGCAGCGTAGAGGGAGGGCGGGCAGGGGCTTTCTTT. Translation gives CASSVEGGRAGAFF.